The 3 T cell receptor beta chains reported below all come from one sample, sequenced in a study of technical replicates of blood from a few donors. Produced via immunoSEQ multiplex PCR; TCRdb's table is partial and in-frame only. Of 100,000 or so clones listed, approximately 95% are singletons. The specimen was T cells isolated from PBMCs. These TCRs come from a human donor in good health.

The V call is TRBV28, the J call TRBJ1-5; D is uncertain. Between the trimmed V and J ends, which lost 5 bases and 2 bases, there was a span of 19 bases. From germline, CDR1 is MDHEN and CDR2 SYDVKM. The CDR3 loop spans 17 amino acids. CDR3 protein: CASSPPGRQAGNQPQHF. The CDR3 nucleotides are TGTGCCAGCAGTCCACCGGGGAGGCAGGCAGGCAATCAGCCCCAGCATTTT.

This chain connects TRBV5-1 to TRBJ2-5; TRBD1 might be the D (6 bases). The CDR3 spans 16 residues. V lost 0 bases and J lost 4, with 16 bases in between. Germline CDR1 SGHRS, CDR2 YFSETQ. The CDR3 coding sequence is TGCGCCAGCAGCTTGGGGCTGGGACACCGAACAGAGACCCAGTACTTC. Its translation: CASSLGLGHRTETQYF.

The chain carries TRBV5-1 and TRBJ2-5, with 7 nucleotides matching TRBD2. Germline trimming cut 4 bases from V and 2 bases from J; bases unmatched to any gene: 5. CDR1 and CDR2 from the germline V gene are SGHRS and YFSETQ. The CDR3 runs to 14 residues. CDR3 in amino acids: CASSPGGSQETQYF. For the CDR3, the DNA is TGCGCCAGCAGCCCGGGAGGATCACAAGAGACCCAGTACTTC.